The 4 T cell receptor beta chains listed next were all sequenced from one sample in a study of neoadjuvant anti-PD-1 for oral cavity cancer. Repertoires were generated with immunoSEQ multiplex PCR, while TCRdb's copy carries only in-frame clones and drops some. The profile shows 65,000 to 95,000 clones, 84% of them singletons. The starting material was PBMCs, obtained before nivolumab (anti-PD-1) treatment. Receptors were obtained from a person between 40 and 85 years old with oral cavity squamous cell carcinoma.

This clone was seen more than once but under ten times. The gene calls are TRBV5-6 and TRBJ2-2; D possibly corresponds to TRBD1 (6 bases). With 2 bases removed from V and 2 bases from J, the gap between germline ends came to 10 bases. Germline V gene sequence: CDR1 SGHDT, CDR2 YYEEEE. The CDR3 has 15 amino acids. DNA of the CDR3: TGTGCCAGCAGCTTTTGGGGGCCCAACACCGGGGAGCTGTTTTTT. This encodes CASSFWGPNTGELFF.

The chain recombines TRBV6-1 with TRBJ2-3, with 8 bases lining up with TRBD2. V gave up 6 bases and J gave up 1 base; unmatched junction bases: 0. There are 13 residues in the CDR3. The germline CDR1 and CDR2 sequences are MNHNS and SASEGT. CDR3 amino acids: CASRTSGTDTQYF. The DNA of the CDR3 is TGTGCCAGCAGGACTAGCGGCACAGATACGCAGTATTTT.

CDR3 region: CSVLGQGDGKLFF. CDR3 coding DNA: TGCAGCGTTTTGGGACAGGGCGATGGCAAACTGTTTTTT. The chain is built from TRBV29-1 and TRBJ1-4; 9 positions match TRBD1. CDR1 SQVTM and CDR2 ANQGSEA come from the germline V gene. V lost 5 bases and J lost 11; bases outside the gene matches: 9. There are 13 residues in the CDR3.

The genes are TRBV14 and TRBJ2-7, with D maybe TRBD1 (6 bases). The CDR3 runs 13 residues. CDR1 is SGHDN, CDR2 FVKESK, per germline. With 0 bases removed from V and 6 bases from J, the gap between germline ends came to 9 bases. For the CDR3, the DNA is TGTGCCAGCAGCCAAGAACAGGGTACCGAGCAGTACTTC. Translation: CASSQEQGTEQYF.